The T cell receptor beta chain described here comes from a study of blood T cell repertoires in COVID-19. Study in general: The United States, Italy and Spain provided the acute and convalescent COVID-19 samples. From T cells, B-cell-depleted T cells, or PBMCs came the material, which was cDNA or gDNA.

Under the authors' procedure: Estimation of nucleated cell counts relied on the amplification of reference gene primers. Produced via immunoSEQ multiplex PCR; TCRdb's table is partial and in-frame only. For V, J and clone size, that table is used; D and trimming come from the DNA. This sample carries 150,000 to 200,000 clones, roughly four fifths of them seen once, and the ten largest clones take approximately 10%. CDR3 length equals 17 residues. Trimming took 0 bases from V and 8 from J; bases not matched to a gene: 14. The V gene's germline CDR1 is LNHDA and CDR2 SQIVND (reference sequence). This TCR was recovered from a man aged 60-69 years with active or convalescent COVID-19. The chain uses TRBV19 and TRBJ1-2; 8 nucleotides match TRBD1. What was sequenced was peripheral blood. The CDR3 is CASSIDTRGRGQYGYTF. Here the CDR3 DNA reads TGTGCCAGTAGTATAGATACCCGAGGCAGGGGGCAATACGGCTACACCTTC.